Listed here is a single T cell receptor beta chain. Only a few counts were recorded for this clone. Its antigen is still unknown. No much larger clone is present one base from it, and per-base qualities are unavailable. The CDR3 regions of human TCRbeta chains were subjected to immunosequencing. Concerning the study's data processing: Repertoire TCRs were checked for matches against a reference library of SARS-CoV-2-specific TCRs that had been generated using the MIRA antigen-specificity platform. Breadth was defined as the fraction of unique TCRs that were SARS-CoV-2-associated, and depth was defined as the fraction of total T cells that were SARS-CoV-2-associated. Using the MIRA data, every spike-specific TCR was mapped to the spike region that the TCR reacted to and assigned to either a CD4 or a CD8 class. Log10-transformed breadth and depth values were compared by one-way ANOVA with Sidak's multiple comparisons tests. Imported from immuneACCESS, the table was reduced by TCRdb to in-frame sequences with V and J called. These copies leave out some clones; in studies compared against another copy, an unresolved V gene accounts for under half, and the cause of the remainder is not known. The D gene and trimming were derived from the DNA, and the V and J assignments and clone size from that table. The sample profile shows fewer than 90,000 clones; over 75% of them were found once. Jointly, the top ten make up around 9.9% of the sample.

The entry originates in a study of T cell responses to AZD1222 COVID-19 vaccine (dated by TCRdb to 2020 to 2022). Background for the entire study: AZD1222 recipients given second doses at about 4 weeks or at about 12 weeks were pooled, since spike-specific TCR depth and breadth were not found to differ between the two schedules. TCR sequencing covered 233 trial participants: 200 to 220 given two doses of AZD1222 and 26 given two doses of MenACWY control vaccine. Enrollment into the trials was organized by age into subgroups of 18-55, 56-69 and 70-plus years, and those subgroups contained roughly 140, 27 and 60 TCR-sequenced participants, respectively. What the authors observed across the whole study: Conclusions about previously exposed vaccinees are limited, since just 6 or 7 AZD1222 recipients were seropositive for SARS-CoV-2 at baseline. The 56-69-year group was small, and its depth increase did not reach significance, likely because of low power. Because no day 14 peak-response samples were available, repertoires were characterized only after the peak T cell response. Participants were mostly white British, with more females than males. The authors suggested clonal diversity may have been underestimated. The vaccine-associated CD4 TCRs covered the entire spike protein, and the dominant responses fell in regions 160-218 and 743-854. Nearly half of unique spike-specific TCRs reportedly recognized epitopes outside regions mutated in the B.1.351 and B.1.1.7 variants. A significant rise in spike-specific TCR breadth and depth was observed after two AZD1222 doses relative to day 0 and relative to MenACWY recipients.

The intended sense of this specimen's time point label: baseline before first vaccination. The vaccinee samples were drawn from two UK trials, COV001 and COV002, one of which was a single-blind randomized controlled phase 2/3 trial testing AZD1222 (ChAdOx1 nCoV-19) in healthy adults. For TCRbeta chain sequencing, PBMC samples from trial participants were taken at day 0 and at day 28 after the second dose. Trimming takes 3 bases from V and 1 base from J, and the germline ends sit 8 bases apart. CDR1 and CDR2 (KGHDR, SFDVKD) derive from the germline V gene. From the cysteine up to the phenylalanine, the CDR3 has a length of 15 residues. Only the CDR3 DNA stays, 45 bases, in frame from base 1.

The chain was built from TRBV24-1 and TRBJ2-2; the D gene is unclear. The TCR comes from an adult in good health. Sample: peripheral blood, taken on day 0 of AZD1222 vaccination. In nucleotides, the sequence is TGTGCCACCAGTGATCGAACAGTGAACACCGGGGAGCTGTTTTTT. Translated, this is CATSDRTVNTGELFF.